These T cell receptor beta chains were read from a single sample in a study of CD8 T cells in ankylosing spondylitis. TCRdb passed the 5' RACE reads through MiXCR, listing each CDR3 protein once. The data show 300,000 to 400,000 distinct CDR3 sequences, approximately 22% seen once. Sequencing used blood, either unsorted or a sorted T cell fraction (not recorded which). The receptors stem from a male donor with ankylosing spondylitis or in good health (not recorded which). CDR3s include the opening cysteine and the closing phenylalanine or tryptophan. The D gene is left open where the match is weak. Clone size is shown for a subset of rows, as once, few, many or a class of expanded clone.

TRBJ2-3,many,TRBV7-9,NA,CASSSWRGRGPTDTQYF,TGTGCCAGCAGCTCCTGGCGAGGGCGGGGGCCCACAGATACGCAGTATTTT
TRBJ2-7,few,TRBV20-1,NA,CSASSPTFGEQYF,TGCAGTGCTAGTAGCCCTACCTTCGGCGAGCAGTACTTC
TRBJ2-1,NA,TRBV11-2,NA,CASSQGPVDEQFF,TGTGCCAGCAGCCAGGGACCTGTGGATGAGCAGTTCTTC
TRBJ2-5,few,TRBV28,NA,CASSLNRRETQYF,TGTGCCAGCAGTTTAAATCGCCGGGAGACCCAGTACTTC
TRBJ2-3,NA,TRBV6-1,NA,CASSSRDGTDTQYF,TGTGCCAGCAGCTCCCGGGACGGCACAGATACGCAGTATTTT
TRBJ2-3,NA,TRBV3-1,NA,CASSPLREGADTQYF,TGTGCCAGCAGCCCATTGAGGGAGGGGGCAGATACGCAGTATTTT
TRBJ1-1,NA,TRBV6-4,NA,CASSEDGTNTEAFF,TGTGCCAGCAGTGAAGACGGGACGAACACTGAAGCTTTCTTT
TRBJ1-2,NA,TRBV24-1,TRBD1,CATSDGTGGNGYTF,TGTGCCACCAGTGACGGGACAGGGGGCAATGGCTACACCTTC
TRBJ1-1,NA,TRBV6-6,NA,CASIGSGGTEAFF,TGTGCCAGCATTGGATCCGGTGGGACTGAAGCTTTCTTT
TRBJ2-3,NA,TRBV7-9,TRBD2,CASSRTSGVQDTQYF,TGTGCCAGCAGCAGGACTAGCGGGGTACAAGATACGCAGTATTTT
TRBJ2-1,few,TRBV5-4,NA,CASSLWGGWEQFF,TGTGCCAGCAGCTTGTGGGGGGGCTGGGAGCAGTTCTTC
TRBJ2-1,NA,TRBV11-2,NA,CASSLDRTYEQFF,TGTGCCAGCAGCTTAGACAGAACATATGAGCAGTTCTTC
TRBJ1-1,NA,TRBV5-6,NA,CASSFGGFAVRNTEAFF,TGTGCCAGCAGCTTTGGGGGGTTCGCCGTCCGGAACACTGAAGCTTTCTTT
TRBJ2-5,NA,TRBV6-1,TRBD1,CASSPGTGWEETQYF,TGTGCCAGCAGTCCCGGGACAGGGTGGGAAGAGACCCAGTACTTC
TRBJ1-5,NA,TRBV7-9,NA,CASSRMDDNQPQHF,TGTGCCAGCAGCCGGATGGACGACAATCAGCCCCAGCATTTT
TRBJ2-7,NA,TRBV10-3,NA,CAISDLYDSYEQYF,TGTGCCATCAGTGACCTCTATGACAGCTACGAGCAGTACTTC
TRBJ1-5,few,TRBV29-1,NA,CSVVAGAGSNQPQHF,TGCAGCGTTGTCGCGGGCGCAGGGAGCAATCAGCCCCAGCATTTT
TRBJ2-3,NA,TRBV2,TRBD1,CASSERTGYTDTQYF,TGTGCCAGCAGTGAAAGGACAGGATACACAGATACGCAGTATTTT
TRBJ2-4,few,TRBV10-3,NA,CAISGGDTAKNIQYF,TGTGCCATCAGTGGGGGGGATACGGCCAAAAACATTCAGTACTTC
TRBJ2-7,few,TRBV12-3/TRBV12-4,TRBD1,CASSPRPGQGTYEQYF,TGTGCCAGCAGTCCTAGGCCGGGACAGGGGACCTACGAGCAGTACTTC
TRBJ2-7,NA,TRBV7-9,TRBD1,CASSSQETGGYEQYF,TGTGCCAGCAGCAGCCAGGAGACAGGGGGCTACGAGCAGTACTTC
TRBJ2-7,few,TRBV5-1,TRBD1,CASSLRTGWYEQYF,TGCGCCAGCAGCCTCCGGACAGGGTGGTACGAGCAGTACTTC
TRBJ2-7,NA,TRBV9,NA,CAGKKNYEQYF,TGTGCCGGGAAGAAAAACTACGAGCAGTACTTC
TRBJ2-2,few,TRBV12-3/TRBV12-4,NA,CASSLKRNTGELFF,TGTGCCAGCAGTTTAAAACGGAACACCGGGGAGCTGTTTTTT
TRBJ2-1,NA,TRBV7-2,TRBD1,CASSWGTGGYNEQFF,TGTGCCAGCAGCTGGGGGACAGGGGGCTACAATGAGCAGTTCTTC
TRBJ2-7,few,TRBV27,NA,CASSSRISYEQYF,TGTGCCAGCAGTTCCCGGATATCCTACGAGCAGTACTTC
TRBJ2-7,few,TRBV29-1,TRBD2,CSVREGTGEQYF,TGCAGCGTCCGGGAGGGGACGGGGGAGCAGTACTTC
TRBJ2-3,NA,TRBV11-2,TRBD2,CASSSTSGGAYADTQYF,TGTGCCAGCAGCTCGACTAGCGGGGGGGCTTACGCAGATACGCAGTATTTT
TRBJ1-1,few,TRBV7-8,TRBD1,CASRATGTVNTEAFF,TGTGCCAGCAGAGCGACCGGGACAGTGAACACTGAAGCTTTCTTT
TRBJ2-5,NA,TRBV6-1,NA,CASTPQGLETQYF,TGTGCCAGCACCCCCCAGGGGTTGGAGACCCAGTACTTC
TRBJ2-1,NA,TRBV20-1,NA,CSAMTYNEQFF,TGCAGTGCCATGACATACAATGAGCAGTTCTTC
TRBJ2-5,few,TRBV7-9,TRBD2,CASSLGTSGSFQETQYF,TGTGCCAGCAGCTTGGGGACTAGCGGGTCCTTTCAAGAGACCCAGTACTTC
TRBJ2-7,NA,TRBV11-2,TRBD1,CASSLGGTGIYADEQYF,TGTGCCAGCAGCTTAGGGGGGACAGGGATTTACGCGGACGAGCAGTACTTC
TRBJ2-2,few,TRBV27,TRBD2,CASSSELAGDNTGELFF,TGTGCCAGCAGCTCAGAACTAGCGGGGGATAACACCGGGGAGCTGTTTTTT
TRBJ1-2,NA,TRBV6-5,TRBD1,CASSYEAGGLANYGYTF,TGTGCCAGCAGTTACGAGGCAGGGGGCTTAGCTAACTATGGCTACACCTTC
TRBJ2-1,few,TRBV7-8,TRBD2,CASSLALGLAGGPYEQFF,TGTGCCAGCAGCTTAGCGCTGGGACTAGCGGGGGGGCCGTATGAGCAGTTCTTC
TRBJ2-3,NA,TRBV19,NA,CASQGGLSTDTQYF,TGTGCCAGCCAAGGGGGACTCAGCACAGATACGCAGTATTTT